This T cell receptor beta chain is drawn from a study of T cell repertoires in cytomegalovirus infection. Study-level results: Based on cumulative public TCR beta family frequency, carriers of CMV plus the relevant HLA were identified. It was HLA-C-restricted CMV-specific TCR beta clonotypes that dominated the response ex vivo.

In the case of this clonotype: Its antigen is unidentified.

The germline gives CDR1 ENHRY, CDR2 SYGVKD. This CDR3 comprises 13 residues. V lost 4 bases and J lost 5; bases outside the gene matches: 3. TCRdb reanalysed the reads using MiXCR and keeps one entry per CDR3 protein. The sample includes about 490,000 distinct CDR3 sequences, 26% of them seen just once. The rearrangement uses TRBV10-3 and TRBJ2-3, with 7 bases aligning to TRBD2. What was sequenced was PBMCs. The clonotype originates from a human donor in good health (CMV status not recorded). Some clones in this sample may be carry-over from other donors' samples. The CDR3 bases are TGTGCCATCAGTGCGGGGGGTGAAGATACGCAGTATTTT. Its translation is CAISAGGEDTQYF.